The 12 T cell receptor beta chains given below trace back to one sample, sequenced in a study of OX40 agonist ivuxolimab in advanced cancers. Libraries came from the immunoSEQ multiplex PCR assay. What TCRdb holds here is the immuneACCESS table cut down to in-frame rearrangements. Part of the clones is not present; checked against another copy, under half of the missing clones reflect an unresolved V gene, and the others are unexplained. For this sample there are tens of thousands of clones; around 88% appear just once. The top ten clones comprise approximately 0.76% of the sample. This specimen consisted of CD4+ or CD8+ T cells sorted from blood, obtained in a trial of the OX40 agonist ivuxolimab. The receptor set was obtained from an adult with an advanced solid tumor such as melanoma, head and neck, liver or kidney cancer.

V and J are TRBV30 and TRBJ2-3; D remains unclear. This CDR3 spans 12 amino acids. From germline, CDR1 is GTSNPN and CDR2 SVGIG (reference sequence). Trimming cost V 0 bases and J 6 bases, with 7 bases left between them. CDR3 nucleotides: TGTGCCTGGAGTGTAGGTGGGGATACGCAGTATTTT. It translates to CAWSVGGDTQYF.

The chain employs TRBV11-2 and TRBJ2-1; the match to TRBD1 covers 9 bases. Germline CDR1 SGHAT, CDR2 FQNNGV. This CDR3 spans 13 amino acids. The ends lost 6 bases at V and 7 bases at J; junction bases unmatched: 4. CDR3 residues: CASSRDRENEQFF. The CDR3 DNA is TGTGCCAGCAGTCGGGACAGGGAAAATGAGCAGTTCTTC. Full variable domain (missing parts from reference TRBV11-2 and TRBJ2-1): EAGVAQSPRYKIIEKRQSVAFWCNPISGHATLYWYQQILGQGPKLLIQFQNNGVVDDSQLPKDRFSAERLKGVDSTLKIQPAKLEDSAVYLCASSRDRENEQFFGPGTRLTVL.

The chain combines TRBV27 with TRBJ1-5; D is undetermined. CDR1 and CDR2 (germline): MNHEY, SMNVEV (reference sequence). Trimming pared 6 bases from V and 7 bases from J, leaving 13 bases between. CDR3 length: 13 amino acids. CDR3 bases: TGTGCCAGCAGCCAAGGACGGGGACAGCCCCAGCATTTT. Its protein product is CASSQGRGQPQHF.

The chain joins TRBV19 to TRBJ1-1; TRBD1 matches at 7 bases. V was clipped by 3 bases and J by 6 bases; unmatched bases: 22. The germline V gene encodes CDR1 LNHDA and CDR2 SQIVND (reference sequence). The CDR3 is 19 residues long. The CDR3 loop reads CASSIGAGGGSKSNAEAFF. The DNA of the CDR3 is TGTGCCAGTAGTATCGGGGCAGGGGGAGGATCAAAGTCTAACGCTGAAGCTTTCTTT.

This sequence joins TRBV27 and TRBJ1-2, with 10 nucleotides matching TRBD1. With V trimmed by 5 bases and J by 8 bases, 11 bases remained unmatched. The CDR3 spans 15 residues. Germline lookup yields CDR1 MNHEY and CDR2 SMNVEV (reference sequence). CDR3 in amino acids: CASSPWGQGPAGYTF. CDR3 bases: TGTGCCAGCAGTCCTTGGGGACAGGGGCCGGCCGGCTACACCTTC.

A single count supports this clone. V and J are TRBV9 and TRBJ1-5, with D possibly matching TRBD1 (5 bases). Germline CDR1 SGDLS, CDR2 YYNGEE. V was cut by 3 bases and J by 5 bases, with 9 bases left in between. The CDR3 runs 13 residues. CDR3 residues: CASSGDWDQPQHF. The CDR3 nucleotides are TGTGCCAGCAGCGGGGACTGGGATCAGCCCCAGCATTTT.

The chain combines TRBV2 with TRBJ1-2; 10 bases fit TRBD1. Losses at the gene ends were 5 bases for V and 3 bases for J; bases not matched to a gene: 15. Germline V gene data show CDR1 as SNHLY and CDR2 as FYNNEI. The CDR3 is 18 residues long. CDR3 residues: CASSPPRQGARWDYGYTF. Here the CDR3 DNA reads TGTGCCAGCAGTCCACCCCGACAGGGGGCGAGGTGGGACTATGGCTACACCTTC.

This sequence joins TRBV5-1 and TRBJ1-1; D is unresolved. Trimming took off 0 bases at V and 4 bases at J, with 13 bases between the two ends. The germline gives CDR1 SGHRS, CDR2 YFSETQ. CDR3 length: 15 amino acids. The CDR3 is CASSLAPGSGTEAFF. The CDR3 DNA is TGCGCCAGCAGCTTGGCTCCGGGGTCCGGCACTGAAGCTTTCTTT.

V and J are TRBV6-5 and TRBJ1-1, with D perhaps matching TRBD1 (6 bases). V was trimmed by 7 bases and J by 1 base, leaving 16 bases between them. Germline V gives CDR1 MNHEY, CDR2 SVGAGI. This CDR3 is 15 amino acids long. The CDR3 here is CASTPRQVWNTEAFF. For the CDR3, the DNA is TGTGCCAGCACCCCACGACAGGTCTGGAACACTGAAGCTTTCTTT.

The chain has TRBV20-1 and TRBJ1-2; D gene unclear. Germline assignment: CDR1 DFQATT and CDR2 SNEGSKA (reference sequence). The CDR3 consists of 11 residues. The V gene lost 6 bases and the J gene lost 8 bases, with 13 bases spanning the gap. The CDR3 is CSALGAVGYTF. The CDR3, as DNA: TGCAGTGCGTTGGGTGCAGTAGGCTACACCTTC.

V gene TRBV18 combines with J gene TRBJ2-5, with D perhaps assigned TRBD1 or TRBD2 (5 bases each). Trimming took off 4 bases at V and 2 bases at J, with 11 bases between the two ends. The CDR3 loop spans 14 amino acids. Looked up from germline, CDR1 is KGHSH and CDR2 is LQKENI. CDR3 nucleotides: TGTGCCAGCTCACGGGGACGGTTACAAGAGACCCAGTACTTC. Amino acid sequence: CASSRGRLQETQYF.

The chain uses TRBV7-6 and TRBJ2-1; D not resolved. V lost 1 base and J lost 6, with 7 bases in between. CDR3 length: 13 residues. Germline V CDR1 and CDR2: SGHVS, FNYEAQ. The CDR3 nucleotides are TGTGCCAGCAGCTTAGGGGCGGCCAATGAGCAGTTCTTC. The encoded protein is CASSLGAANEQFF.